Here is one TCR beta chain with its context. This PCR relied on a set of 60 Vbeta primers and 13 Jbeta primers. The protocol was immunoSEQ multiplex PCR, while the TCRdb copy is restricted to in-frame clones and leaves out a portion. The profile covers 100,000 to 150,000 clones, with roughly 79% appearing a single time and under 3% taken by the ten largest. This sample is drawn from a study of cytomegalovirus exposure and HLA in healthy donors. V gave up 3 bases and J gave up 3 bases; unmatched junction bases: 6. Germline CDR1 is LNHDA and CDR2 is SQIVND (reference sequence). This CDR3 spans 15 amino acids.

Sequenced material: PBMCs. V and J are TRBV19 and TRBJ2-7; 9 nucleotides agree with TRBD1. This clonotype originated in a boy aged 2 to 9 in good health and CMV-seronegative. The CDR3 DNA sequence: TGTGCCAGTAGTATGGGGACAGGGTACGACTACGAGCAGTACTTC. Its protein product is CASSMGTGYDYEQYF.